The T cell receptor (beta chain) under discussion was sequenced for a study of blood T cells in healthy people across ages. Findings of the study overall: Diversity figures based on one million T cells were deemed too low. Naive T cell percentage and TCR beta diversity correlated strongly.

Primed by a sample-barcoded 5' primer and a J-beta primer mix, a second PCR proceeded for 7 to 11 cycles. Tagging of each cDNA molecule was performed by a template-switch adaptor with 12 random nucleotides. TCRdb analysed the 5' RACE reads with MiXCR anew, one entry per CDR3 protein. The table records about 590,000 distinct CDR3 sequences, about 30% of them present only once. For this clonotype: Its cognate antigen is unknown. This may be a read error: a much more frequent sequence differs by one nucleotide.

The CDR3 covers 16 residues. CDR1 is SGHRS and CDR2 is YFSETQ in the germline V gene. Trimming removed 3 bases from V and 10 bases from J; junction bases left unmatched: 15. Source material: blood. This chain links TRBV5-1 with TRBJ2-1; 8 nucleotides agree with TRBD1. The sequence came from a woman aged 80 or over in good health. DNA of the CDR3: TGCGCCAGCAGCTCCCAAGGACAGGGCTCTTCCTACGAGCAGTTCTTC. Its translation is CASSSQGQGSSYEQFF.